The clone carrying this TCR beta chain was observed a handful of times. The data were produced by immunoSEQ multiplex PCR, yet TCRdb's version contains in-frame clones alone and is incomplete. The sample yields about 75,000 clones, 78% seen once. Per germline, CDR1 GTSNPN and CDR2 SVGIG (reference sequence). V was clipped by 6 bases and J by 4 bases; unmatched bases: 4. The CDR3 is made up of 12 amino acids. Single viable CD3+CD4+CD8-CD45RO+ cells were sorted as the memory CD4+ T cells. The source of the sample is a study of memory CD4+ T cells and cytomegalovirus serostatus. Sequenced: memory CD4+ T cells from blood. This TCR came from an adult in good health and CMV-seropositive. This chain links TRBV30 with TRBJ2-5; the match to TRBD1 covers 8 bases. The CDR3 reads CACGTGRETQYF. As DNA, the CDR3 is TGTGCCTGTGGGACAGGTAGAGAGACCCAGTACTTC.